Below are 15 T cell receptor beta chains sequenced from a single sample in a study of cytomegalovirus exposure and HLA in healthy donors. Researchers ran the PCR with 60 Vbeta and 13 Jbeta primers. This table comes from immunoSEQ multiplex PCR, and its TCRdb copy is limited to in-frame clones, with some not included. The sample table includes around 200,000 clones. The sequencing sample was made of PBMCs. The receptor set was obtained from a girl aged 2 to 10 in good health and CMV-seropositive.

J is TRBJ1-1 and V is TRBV19; D perhaps matches TRBD1 (5 bases). Germline CDR1 is LNHDA and CDR2 is SQIVND (reference sequence). V shed 0 bases and J shed 0 bases, with 11 bases lying between them. The CDR3 consists of 16 residues. The CDR3 loop reads CASSIEGPAMNTEAFF. CDR3 DNA: TGTGCCAGTAGTATAGAGGGGCCAGCAATGAACACTGAAGCTTTCTTT.

The chain recombines TRBV5-1 with TRBJ2-1; TRBD2 is a possible D gene (5 bases). Trimming removed 6 bases from V and 0 bases from J, with 10 bases in between. CDR1 and CDR2 from the germline V gene are SGHRS and YFSETQ. This CDR3 has 14 residues. In nucleotides, the CDR3 is TGCGCCAGCAAGGTGGCGGGCTCCTACAATGAGCAGTTCTTC. It encodes CASKVAGSYNEQFF.

The chain links TRBV29-1 to TRBJ1-1; the D is unclear. The V gene's germline CDR1 is SQVTM and CDR2 ANQGSEA. The CDR3 consists of 11 residues. The V end lost 5 bases, the J end lost 5 bases, and 9 bases lay between the germline ends. The CDR3 reads CSVYPTTEAFF. The CDR3 region has the DNA TGCAGCGTTTACCCCACAACTGAAGCTTTCTTT.

The rearrangement links TRBV6-6 to TRBJ2-7, with TRBD2 identical over 8 bases. This CDR3 is built from 14 residues. CDR1 MNHNY and CDR2 SVGAGI come from the germline V gene (reference sequence). V trimming: 5 bases; J trimming: 0 bases; junction bases outside the gene matches: 3. CDR3 amino acids: CASSQAGDSYEQYF. CDR3 nucleotide sequence: TGTGCCAGCAGTCAAGCGGGGGACTCCTACGAGCAGTACTTC.

As DNA, the CDR3 is TGTGCCAGCAGCTTACGGGGCGGGAGGGCCCGGGAGACCCAGTACTTC. It specifies CASSLRGGRARETQYF. This chain links TRBV13 with TRBJ2-5, with 9 bases lining up with TRBD2. V shed 2 bases and J 5 bases; nucleotides not matched to a gene: 9. This CDR3 has 16 amino acids. From germline, CDR1 is PRHDT and CDR2 FYEKMQ (reference sequence).

The chain carries TRBV12-5 and TRBJ2-2; 12 nucleotides align to TRBD2. The germline CDR1 and CDR2 sequences are LGHNT and FRNRAP. The CDR3 loop spans 19 amino acids. V lost 2 bases, J lost 2 bases, and 9 bases stayed unmatched. CDR3 sequence (DNA): TGTGCTAGTGGTTTGATCCGAAAACTAGCGGGAGGAAACACCGGGGAGCTGTTTTTT. Its translation is CASGLIRKLAGGNTGELFF.

The chain links TRBV11-3 to TRBJ2-1; TRBD1 might be the D (6 bases). The V gene lost 3 bases and the J gene lost 10 bases, with 19 bases spanning the gap. This CDR3 contains 15 residues. CDR1 and CDR2 from the germline V gene are SGHNT and YENEEA. The CDR3 region has the DNA TGTGCCAGCAGCTTCGGGCAGGGGCATCGCGGGGAGCAGTTCTTC. As protein: CASSFGQGHRGEQFF. Together with reference TRBV11-3 and TRBJ2-1, the CDR3 gives the full variable domain: EAGVVQSPRYKIIEKKQPVAFWCNPISGHNTLYWYLQNLGQGPELLIRYENEEAVDDSQLPKDRFSAERLKGVDSTLKIQPAELGDSAVYLCASSFGQGHRGEQFFGPGTRLTVL.

The rearrangement links TRBV4-2 to TRBJ2-5, with TRBD1 identical over 9 bases. The tail of the sequence fits TRBJ2-7 better, so the J call may be wrong. CDR1 LGHNA and CDR2 YNFKEQ come from the germline V gene. The CDR3 sequence is 17 residues long. The DNA of the CDR3 is TGTGCCAGCAGCGCTTGGACAGGGGACGAGGCCTCCTACGAGCAGTACTTC. This sequence encodes CASSAWTGDEASYEQYF.

CDR3 amino acids: CASTLGGTSDWGQAEQFF. The CDR3 DNA follows: TGTGCCAGCACCCTGGGGGGGACTAGCGATTGGGGACAGGCTGAGCAGTTCTTC. The chain uses TRBV11-2 and TRBJ2-1, with TRBD2 matching over 10 bases. The CDR3 is 18 residues long. Germline V lookup: CDR1 SGHAT, CDR2 FQNNGV. Trimming removed 7 bases from V and 9 bases from J; junction bases left unmatched: 21.

The rearrangement uses TRBV10-2 and TRBJ1-1, with D tentatively TRBD1 (6 bases). Germline V gene sequence: CDR1 WSHSY, CDR2 SAAADI. V was trimmed by 5 bases and J by 1 base, leaving 17 bases between them. CDR3 size: 16 residues. The CDR3 loop is CASSISGETGNTEAFF. The CDR3 DNA reads TGCGCCAGCAGTATATCAGGGGAAACGGGGAACACTGAAGCTTTCTTT.

CDR3 bases: TGTGCCAGCAGTTCCCACAGGGTGGGGGAGACCCAGTACTTC. Translating gives CASSSHRVGETQYF. The rearrangement links TRBV28 to TRBJ2-5; weak D call: TRBD1 (6 bases). The V and J ends lost 4 bases and 5 bases respectively, with 14 bases between them. The CDR3 spans 14 residues. CDR1 is MDHEN and CDR2 is SYDVKM in the germline V gene.

This chain links TRBV7-2 with TRBJ2-3; D possibly corresponds to TRBD2 (6 bases). The germline CDR1 and CDR2 sequences are SGHTA and FQGNSA. Trimming took 0 bases from V and 5 from J, leaving 12 bases between them. CDR3 size: 15 residues. CDR3 coding DNA: TGTGCCAGCAGCTTAGCTAGCGGAGGTCGAGATACGCAGTATTTT. Amino acids: CASSLASGGRDTQYF.

The V and J genes are TRBV10-3 and TRBJ1-5; 9 nucleotides line up with TRBD1. Germline CDR1 is ENHRY and CDR2 is SYGVKD. The CDR3 is made up of 15 amino acids. V trimming: 6 bases; J trimming: 2 bases; junction bases outside the gene matches: 5. The CDR3 loop is CAISTGGDGNQPQHF. The CDR3 DNA reads as TGTGCCATCAGCACAGGGGGCGATGGCAATCAGCCCCAGCATTTT.

The rearrangement uses TRBV27 and TRBJ2-5; no clear D gene. This CDR3 region has 13 residues. Germline V gene sequence: CDR1 MNHEY, CDR2 SMNVEV (reference sequence). V lost 5 bases to trimming and J lost 14 bases, with 21 bases between them. For the CDR3, the DNA is TGTGCCAGCAGTCCTGGTCTGGCCACCAGTCCTTACTTC. Residues: CASSPGLATSPYF.

Of note for this clone: The same CDR3 can be traced to other DNA sequences in this sample. V usage is TRBV28 and J usage is TRBJ1-1, with 8 bases matching TRBD1. CDR1 and CDR2 from the germline V gene are MDHEN and SYDVKM. J gave up 2 bases and V 6 bases, and 5 bases lay outside the gene matches. CDR3 length equals 14 residues. In DNA, the CDR3 is TGTGCCAGCAGACCGACAGGGGATAACACTGAAGCTTTCTTT. The encoded protein is CASRPTGDNTEAFF.